These T cell receptor beta chains were read from a single sample in a study of T cell responses to AZD1222 COVID-19 vaccine. This table comes from immunoSEQ multiplex PCR, and its TCRdb copy is limited to in-frame clones, with some not included. The sample lists 150,000 to 200,000 clones, 94% occurring once. The material sequenced was peripheral blood, taken 28 days after the second AZD1222 dose. These receptors were collected from an adult who received the AZD1222 COVID-19 vaccine. Both conserved end residues are part of each CDR3. The D gene is left open where the match is weak. Not every row has a clone size; where given, it reads once, few, many or a size class.

j_call v_call d_call clone_size cdr3_nt cdr3_aa
TRBJ1-4 TRBV19 - - TGTGCCAGTAAGCCCGCAACTAATGAAAAACTGTTTTTT CASKPATNEKLFF
TRBJ2-7 TRBV6-5 - - TGTGCCAGCAGGTACAGGGCTCCGGGCGAGCAGTACTTC CASRYRAPGEQYF
TRBJ2-1 TRBV7-6 - - TGTGCCAGCAGCTTGGCCGGAGAGCAGTTCTTC CASSLAGEQFF
TRBJ2-7 TRBV28 - - TGTGCCAGCAGTTCGCAACGCGTAGGATACTACGAGCAGTACTTC CASSSQRVGYYEQYF
TRBJ2-7 TRBV4-1 - once TGCGCCAGCAGCCAAGGATCAGGGTTCTTTTACGAGCAGTACTTC CASSQGSGFFYEQYF
TRBJ2-2 TRBV30 TRBD1 - TGTGCCTGGTGGACAGGGGTCGGCACCGGGGAGCTGTTTTTT CAWWTGVGTGELFF
TRBJ1-1 TRBV10-2 - - TGCGCCAGCAACCAACACTCCGGGGCTGAAGCTTTCTTT CASNQHSGAEAFF
TRBJ2-3 TRBV15 TRBD2 - TGTGCCACCAGTAGACTAGCGGGGGAGGATACGCAGTATTTT CATSRLAGEDTQYF
TRBJ2-7 TRBV29-1 TRBD2 once TGCAGCGTTGGCACCTGGGGACTAGCAGGCTACGAGCAGTACTTC CSVGTWGLAGYEQYF
TRBJ2-2 TRBV6-5 - - TGTGCCAGCAGTTACCGACCCTTGGCCGGGGAGCTGTTTTTT CASSYRPLAGELFF